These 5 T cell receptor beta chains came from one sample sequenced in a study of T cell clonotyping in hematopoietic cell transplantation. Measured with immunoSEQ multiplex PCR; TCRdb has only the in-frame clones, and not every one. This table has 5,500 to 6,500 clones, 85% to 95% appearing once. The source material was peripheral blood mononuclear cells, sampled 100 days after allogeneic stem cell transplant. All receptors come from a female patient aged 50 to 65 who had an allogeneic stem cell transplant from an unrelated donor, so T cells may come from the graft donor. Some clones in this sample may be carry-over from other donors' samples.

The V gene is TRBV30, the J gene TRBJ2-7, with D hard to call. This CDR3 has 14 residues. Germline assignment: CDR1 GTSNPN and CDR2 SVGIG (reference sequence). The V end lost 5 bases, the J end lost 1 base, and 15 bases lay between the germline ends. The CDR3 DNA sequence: TGTGCCTGGTCGAACTTCGCCCAGTCCTACGAGCAGTACTTC. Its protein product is CAWSNFAQSYEQYF.

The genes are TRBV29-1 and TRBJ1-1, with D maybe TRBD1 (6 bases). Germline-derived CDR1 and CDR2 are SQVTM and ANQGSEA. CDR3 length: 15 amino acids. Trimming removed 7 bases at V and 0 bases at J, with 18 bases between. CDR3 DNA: TGCAGCGGGCGGAGGGGGTTTAACCTGAACACTGAAGCTTTCTTT. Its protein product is CSGRRGFNLNTEAFF.

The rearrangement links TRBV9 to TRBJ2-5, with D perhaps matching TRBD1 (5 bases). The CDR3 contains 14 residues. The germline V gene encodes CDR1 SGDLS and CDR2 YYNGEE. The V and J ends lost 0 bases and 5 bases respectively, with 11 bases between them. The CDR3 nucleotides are TGTGCCAGCAGCGTAGAACAGGACGTTGAGACCCAGTACTTC. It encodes CASSVEQDVETQYF.

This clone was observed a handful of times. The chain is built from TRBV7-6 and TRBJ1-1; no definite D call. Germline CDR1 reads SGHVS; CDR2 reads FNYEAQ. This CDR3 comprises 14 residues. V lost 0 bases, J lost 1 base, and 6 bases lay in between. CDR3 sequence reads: CASSLAVANTEAFF. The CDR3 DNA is TGTGCCAGCAGCTTAGCGGTAGCGAACACTGAAGCTTTCTTT.

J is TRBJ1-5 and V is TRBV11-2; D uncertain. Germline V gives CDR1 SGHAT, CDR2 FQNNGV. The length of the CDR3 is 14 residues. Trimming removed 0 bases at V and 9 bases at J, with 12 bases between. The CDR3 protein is CASSLDLGYRPQHF. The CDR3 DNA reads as TGTGCCAGCAGCTTAGATTTGGGGTATCGGCCCCAGCATTTT. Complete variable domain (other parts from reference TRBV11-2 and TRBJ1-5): EAGVAQSPRYKIIEKRQSVAFWCNPISGHATLYWYQQILGQGPKLLIQFQNNGVVDDSQLPKDRFSAERLKGVDSTLKIQPAKLEDSAVYLCASSLDLGYRPQHFGDGTRLSIL.